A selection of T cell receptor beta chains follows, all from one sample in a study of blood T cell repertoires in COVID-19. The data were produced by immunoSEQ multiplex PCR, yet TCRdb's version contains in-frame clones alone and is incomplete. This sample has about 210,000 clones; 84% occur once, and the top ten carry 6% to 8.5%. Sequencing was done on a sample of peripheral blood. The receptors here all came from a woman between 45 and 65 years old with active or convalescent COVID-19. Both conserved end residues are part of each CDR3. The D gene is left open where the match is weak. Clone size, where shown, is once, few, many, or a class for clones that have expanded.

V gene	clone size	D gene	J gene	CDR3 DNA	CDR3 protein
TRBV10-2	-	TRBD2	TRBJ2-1	TGCGCCAGCACCGAAGAGGCGGGAGGAGAGCAGTTCTTC	CASTEEAGGEQFF
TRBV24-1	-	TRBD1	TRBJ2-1	TGTGCCACCAGTGATTTGCCGGGCCACGGGACAGGGGGCTACAATGAGCAGTTCTTC	CATSDLPGHGTGGYNEQFF
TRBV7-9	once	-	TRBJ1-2	TGTGCCAGCAGCTCCGGGAGAAAGGGCTACACCTTC	CASSSGRKGYTF
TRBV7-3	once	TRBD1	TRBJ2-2	TGTGCCAGCAGCCCGACAGGGACGTACACCGGGGAGCTGTTTTTT	CASSPTGTYTGELFF
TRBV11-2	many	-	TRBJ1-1	TGTGCCAGCAGCTATCTCGGGGTAGGATCCAATTCGGCTTTCTTT	CASSYLGVGSNSAFF
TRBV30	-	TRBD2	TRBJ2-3	TGTGCCTGGAGTGTACTAGGACTAGATTCTAGCACAGATACGCAGTATTTT	CAWSVLGLDSSTDTQYF
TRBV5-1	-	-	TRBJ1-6	TGCGCCAGCAGCCCAGAGGGGACTCATTACGAATTGAATTCACCCCTCCACTTT	CASSPEGTHYELNSPLHF
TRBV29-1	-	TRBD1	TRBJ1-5	TGCAGCGTTCGGACAGGGAGCAATCAGCCCCAGCATTTT	CSVRTGSNQPQHF
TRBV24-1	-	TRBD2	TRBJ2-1	TGTGCCACCAGTGGATTTAAGCGGGAGGAGCAATACAATGAGCAGTTCTTC	CATSGFKREEQYNEQFF
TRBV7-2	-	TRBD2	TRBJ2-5	TGTGCCAGCAGCTTGGCGCTGGCTAGCGGGGGAGGGCCAGAGACCCAGTACTTC	CASSLALASGGGPETQYF
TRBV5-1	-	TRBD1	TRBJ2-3	TGCGCCAGCAGCTTTACAGGGGCAGATACGCAGTATTTT	CASSFTGADTQYF
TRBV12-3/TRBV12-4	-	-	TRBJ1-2	TGTGCCAGCAGTTACGGGGACTATGGCTACACCTTC	CASSYGDYGYTF
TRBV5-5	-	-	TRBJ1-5	TGTGCCAGCAGCTTGGACGGAGATAGCAATCAGCCCCAGCATTTT	CASSLDGDSNQPQHF
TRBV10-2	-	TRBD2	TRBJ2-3	TGCGCCAGCAGTGATCTAGCGGGGGGCACAGATACGCAGTATTTT	CASSDLAGGTDTQYF
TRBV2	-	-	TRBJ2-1	TGTGCCAGCACCGAACAGCCCAGAGCGGGCAATGAGCAGTTCTTC	CASTEQPRAGNEQFF
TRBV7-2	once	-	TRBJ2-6	TGTGCCAGCAGCGGGGCACCAGGGGCCTCTGGGGCCAACGTCCTGACTTTC	CASSGAPGASGANVLTF
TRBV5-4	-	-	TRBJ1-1	TGTGCCAGCAGCGGCCTCGGACAACTGAACACTGAAGCTTTCTTT	CASSGLGQLNTEAFF
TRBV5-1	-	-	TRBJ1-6	TGCGCCAGCAGCCAAGACACCAGCTCCTATAATTCACCCCTCCACTTT	CASSQDTSSYNSPLHF
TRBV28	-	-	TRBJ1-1	TGTGCCAGCAGCGTAGGGGCTTCTGAAGCTTTCTTT	CASSVGASEAFF
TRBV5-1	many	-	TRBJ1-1	TGCGCCAGCAGCTTGCGCCCCCAGGGCGGTTCGGCTGAAGCTTTCTTT	CASSLRPQGGSAEAFF
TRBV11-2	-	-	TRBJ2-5	TGTGCCAGCAGCTTAGAGGGCAGGGCTTCCCAAGAGACCCAGTACTTC	CASSLEGRASQETQYF
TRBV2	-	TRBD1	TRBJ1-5	TGTGCCAGCAGTGACGACAGGGGGGGAAGCAATCAGCCCCAGCATTTT	CASSDDRGGSNQPQHF
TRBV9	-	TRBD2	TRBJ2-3	TGTGCCAGCAGCCCCCTGTCGGGAGGGCCCACAGATACGCAGTATTTT	CASSPLSGGPTDTQYF
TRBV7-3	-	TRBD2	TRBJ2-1	TGTGCCAGCAGCGGAGATAGCGGGCCCCCAAGGACCTACAATGAGCAGTTCTTC	CASSGDSGPPRTYNEQFF
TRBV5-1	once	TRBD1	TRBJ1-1	TGCGCCAGCAGCAGGACAGGGGCAGTCGGCACTGAAGCTTTCTTT	CASSRTGAVGTEAFF
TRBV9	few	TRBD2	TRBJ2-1	TGTGCCAGCAGCCCGCGACTAGCGGCCAATGAGCAGTTCTTC	CASSPRLAANEQFF
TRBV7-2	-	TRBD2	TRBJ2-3	TGTGCCAGCAGCTCCCAAGCGGGATTAGATACGCAGTATTTT	CASSSQAGLDTQYF
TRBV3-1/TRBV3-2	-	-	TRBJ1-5	TGTGCCAGCAGCCGCGGGACGAAGGGCGACCAGCCCCAGCATTTT	CASSRGTKGDQPQHF
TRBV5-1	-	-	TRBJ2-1	TGCGCCAGCCGAGGTTTTACGGGAGTAGCCGGGAATGAGCAGTTCTTC	CASRGFTGVAGNEQFF